Shown below are 26 T cell receptor beta chains from a single sample sequenced in a study of blood T cells in healthy people across ages. Sample-barcoded 5' priming and a J-beta primer mix drove a second PCR of roughly 7 to 11 cycles. TCRdb fed the 5' RACE reads into MiXCR, producing one record per CDR3 protein. The sample yields just over 800,000 distinct CDR3 sequences, 62% seen once. The specimen sequenced was blood. These receptor sequences come from a man younger than 40 in good health.

This chain links TRBV7-9 with TRBJ2-5; TRBD1 might be the D (7 bases). The CDR3 is 15 residues long. Germline CDR1 SEHNR, CDR2 FQNEAQ (reference sequence). Trimming took 3 bases from V and 9 from J, leaving 20 bases between them. CDR3: CASSFTGAARESQYF. The CDR3 DNA sequence: TGTGCCAGCAGCTTCACAGGGGCCGCACGGGAGTCCCAGTACTTC.

CDR3 protein: CASSHDSNDRSSYNSPLHF. The CDR3 DNA reads TGTGCCAGCAGCCACGATTCCAATGACAGGAGCTCCTATAATTCACCCCTCCACTTT. The chain is built from TRBV14 and TRBJ1-6, with D maybe TRBD1 (6 bases). Trimming pared 3 bases from V and 0 bases from J, leaving 18 bases between. Germline CDR1 and CDR2: SGHDN and FVKESK. This CDR3 is built from 19 residues.

The chain has TRBV12-3 or TRBV12-4 and TRBJ2-1, with 10 positions matching TRBD1. The CDR3 spans 13 residues. The ends lost 5 bases at V and 11 bases at J; junction bases unmatched: 6. CDR3 in DNA: TGTGCCAGCAGTAGACAGGGGGCAGGTAAGCAGTTCTTC. Residues: CASSRQGAGKQFF.

The chain has TRBV20-1 and TRBJ2-3; D not certain. This CDR3 has 15 amino acids. Per germline, CDR1 DFQATT and CDR2 SNEGSKA (reference sequence). V was pared by 1 base and J by 6 bases, with 17 bases between. CDR3 bases: TGCAGTGCTAGAGGGCAGTCCTCCCCCAAGGATACGCAGTATTTT. It specifies CSARGQSSPKDTQYF.

This chain links TRBV7-9 with TRBJ2-7, with D perhaps being TRBD1 or TRBD2 (7 bases each). The CDR3 covers 15 residues. Germline V gene sequence: CDR1 SEHNR, CDR2 FQNEAQ (reference sequence). V gave up 5 bases and J gave up 1 base, with 15 bases separating them. The CDR3 nucleotides read TGTGCCAGCAGCCCACGGGGGGACAGATCCTACGAGCAGTACTTC. This codes for CASSPRGDRSYEQYF.

This clonotype was seen more than once but under ten times. V is TRBV7-2 and J is TRBJ2-3; 9 positions agree with TRBD2. Germline V lookup: CDR1 SGHTA, CDR2 FQGNSA. The CDR3 covers 15 residues. Trimming at V came to 5 bases and at J to 7 bases, leaving 10 bases not matched to a gene. As DNA, the CDR3 is TGTGCCAGCAGCCCTCGTAGCGGGGGAGGGAATACGCAGTATTTT. This encodes CASSPRSGGGNTQYF.

This clonotype was detected only a few times. The chain couples TRBV12-3 or TRBV12-4 to TRBJ1-2; unclear D gene. Trimming took off 2 bases at V and 4 bases at J, with 8 bases between the two ends. The CDR3 has 13 residues. The CDR3 coding sequence is TGTGCCAGCAGTTTATTGGTGGCCTATGGCTACACCTTC. Translation: CASSLLVAYGYTF.

The chain carries TRBV5-1 and TRBJ2-1; the D is unclear. Germline assignment: CDR1 SGHRS and CDR2 YFSETQ. This CDR3 comprises 14 residues. The V and J ends lost 0 bases and 7 bases respectively, with 11 bases between them. The CDR3 here is CASSLESGWNEQFF. In DNA form, the CDR3 reads TGCGCCAGCAGCTTGGAGTCCGGTTGGAATGAGCAGTTCTTC.

This clonotype has a handful of counts. The gene calls are TRBV20-1 and TRBJ1-1; D gene unclear. Trimming shortened V by 3 bases and J by 8 bases, and 10 bases separated the two germline ends. From germline, CDR1 is DFQATT and CDR2 SNEGSKA (reference sequence). The length of the CDR3 is 11 residues. CDR3 loop: CSASLFPEAFF. CDR3 bases: TGCAGTGCTAGCCTCTTCCCAGAAGCTTTCTTT.

The CDR3 DNA follows: TGTGCCAGCAGTTTAAGTAGGGGAATCCACAATGAGCAGTTCTTC. Its protein is CASSLSRGIHNEQFF. The J gene is TRBJ2-1, the V gene TRBV27; weak D call: TRBD1 (5 bases). The V and J ends lost 2 bases and 5 bases respectively, with 13 bases between them. CDR1 is MNHEY, CDR2 SMNVEV, per germline (reference sequence). This CDR3 comprises 15 residues.

The rearrangement uses TRBV9 and TRBJ2-1, with TRBD1 matching over 10 bases. This CDR3 has 15 residues. V dropped 4 bases and J dropped 9; count of bases not matched to a gene: 10. CDR1 is SGDLS and CDR2 is YYNGEE in the germline V gene. The CDR3 region is CASSPLGQGDIEQFF. The CDR3 DNA reads as TGTGCCAGCAGCCCGCTCGGACAGGGGGATATTGAGCAGTTCTTC.

In its sample, this clonotype was seen a few times. The chain recombines TRBV5-1 with TRBJ1-5; 8 bases map to TRBD1. V lost 0 bases to trimming and J lost 5 bases; unmatched junction nucleotides: 4. The CDR3 consists of 15 residues. Germline-derived CDR1 and CDR2 are SGHRS and YFSETQ. The CDR3 is CASSLGTGRDQPQHF. The CDR3 DNA reads TGCGCCAGCAGCTTGGGGACAGGGCGAGATCAGCCCCAGCATTTT.

The chain is built from TRBV7-2 and TRBJ1-1, with TRBD1 as a possible D gene (5 bases). This CDR3 has 11 amino acids. Trimming took off 3 bases at V and 7 bases at J, with 6 bases between the two ends. Germline CDR1 and CDR2: SGHTA and FQGNSA. CDR3 loop: CASSFQGEAFF. The CDR3 DNA is TGTGCCAGCAGCTTTCAGGGTGAAGCTTTCTTT.

The J gene is TRBJ2-7, the V gene TRBV5-1, with no clear D. V gave up 0 bases and J gave up 2 bases, with 12 bases separating them. CDR3 length equals 15 residues. CDR1 is SGHRS, CDR2 YFSETQ, per germline. The CDR3 protein is CASSLGSGAPYEQYF. The CDR3 nucleotides read TGCGCCAGCAGCTTGGGGTCCGGAGCGCCCTACGAGCAGTACTTC. Combining the CDR3 with reference TRBV5-1 and TRBJ2-7 gives the whole variable domain KAGVTQTPRYLIKTRGQQVTLSCSPISGHRSVSWYQQTPGQGLQFLFEYFSETQRNKGNFPGRFSGRQFSNSRSEMNVSTLELGDSALYLCASSLGSGAPYEQYFGPGTRLTVT.

The chain is built from TRBV28 and TRBJ2-7; D may be TRBD1 (5 bases). Germline-derived CDR1 and CDR2 are MDHEN and SYDVKM. V was trimmed by 7 bases and J by 1 base, leaving 14 bases between them. This CDR3 has 14 residues. CDR3 sequence (DNA): TGTGCCAGCATGTCCCCAGGGATGTCCTACGAGCAGTACTTC. Translated: CASMSPGMSYEQYF. Filled out from reference TRBV28 and TRBJ2-7, the complete variable domain reads DVKVTQSSRYLVKRTGEKVFLECVQDMDHENMFWYRQDPGLGLRLIYFSYDVKMKEKGDIPEGYSVSREKKERFSLILESASTNQTSMYLCASMSPGMSYEQYFGPGTRLTVT.

The chain uses TRBV28 and TRBJ1-5; the D is unclear. Germline loops: CDR1 MDHEN, CDR2 SYDVKM. The CDR3 has 16 amino acids. The V and J ends lost 3 bases and 1 base respectively, with 13 bases between them. CDR3 loop: CASSFKVEGSNQPQHF. The CDR3 DNA follows: TGTGCCAGCAGTTTTAAGGTGGAAGGGAGCAATCAGCCCCAGCATTTT. Filled out from reference TRBV28 and TRBJ1-5, the complete variable domain reads DVKVTQSSRYLVKRTGEKVFLECVQDMDHENMFWYRQDPGLGLRLIYFSYDVKMKEKGDIPEGYSVSREKKERFSLILESASTNQTSMYLCASSFKVEGSNQPQHFGDGTRLSIL.

This clonotype showed up just once. A much larger clone sits a single nucleotide away, making a read error possible. The chain joins TRBV7-2 to TRBJ2-6; TRBD1 aligns across 7 bases. This CDR3 is 17 amino acids long. CDR1 and CDR2 from the germline V gene are SGHTA and FQGNSA. The CDR3 region is CASSTTGALSGVNVLTF. Here the CDR3 DNA reads TGTGCCAGCAGCACAACAGGGGCGCTCTCTGGGGTCAACGTCCTGACTTTC.

This clonotype came up a few times. This rearrangement joins TRBV7-9 to TRBJ2-2, with 9 bases lining up with TRBD1. The CDR3 sequence is 16 residues long. The ends lost 2 bases at V and 1 base at J; junction bases unmatched: 2. Germline V lookup: CDR1 SEHNR, CDR2 FQNEAQ (reference sequence). The chain's CDR3 is CASSLLGQGNTGELFF. DNA for the CDR3: TGTGCCAGCAGCTTATTGGGACAGGGGAACACCGGGGAGCTGTTTTTT.

The chain is built from TRBV20-1 and TRBJ1-2; tentative D call: TRBD1 (5 bases). The CDR3 sequence is 12 residues long. Trimming took 1 base from V and 6 from J, leaving 9 bases between them. The germline gives CDR1 DFQATT, CDR2 SNEGSKA (reference sequence). The CDR3: CSARGLGHGYTF. The CDR3, as DNA: TGCAGTGCTAGAGGATTGGGGCATGGCTACACCTTC.

This clonotype was detected only a few times. The V call is TRBV6-1, the J call TRBJ2-6; weak D call: TRBD1 (6 bases). The V end was cut by 3 bases, the J end by 0 bases, with 12 bases between. In germline, CDR1 is MNHNS, CDR2 SASEGT. This CDR3 is 17 amino acids long. The DNA of the CDR3 is TGTGCCAGCAGTGACCACTACAGGGACTCTGGGGCCAACGTCCTGACTTTC. It encodes CASSDHYRDSGANVLTF.

This clonotype was observed a few times. V gene TRBV15 combines with J gene TRBJ2-1; 7 bases match TRBD1. CDR3 size: 12 residues. V shed 4 bases, J shed 10 bases, and the junction held 4 bases outside the gene matches. Germline-derived CDR1 and CDR2 are LNHNV and YYDKDF (reference sequence). The CDR3 nucleotides are TGTGCCACCAGCACCGGGACAGTAGAGCAGTTCTTC. The encoded protein is CATSTGTVEQFF.

This clonotype was seen just once. The chain joins TRBV6-2 or TRBV6-3 to TRBJ2-1; the match to TRBD1 covers 12 bases. Germline trimming cut 5 bases from V and 4 bases from J; bases unmatched to any gene: 12. Germline loops: CDR1 MNHEY, CDR2 SVGEGT. There are 18 residues in the CDR3. The CDR3 is CASSTGTGGIGIYNEQFF. The CDR3 nucleotides are TGTGCCAGCAGTACCGGGACAGGGGGCATAGGAATATACAATGAGCAGTTCTTC.

This clonotype was observed a few times. V gene TRBV9 combines with J gene TRBJ2-1; 8 bases agree with TRBD2. V gave up 3 bases and J gave up 1 base; unmatched junction bases: 9. The CDR3 is made up of 17 amino acids. Looked up from germline, CDR1 is SGDLS and CDR2 is YYNGEE. The CDR3 region has the DNA TGTGCCAGCAGCGGCCTTGAGGCGGGGGGATCCTACAATGAGCAGTTCTTC. This codes for CASSGLEAGGSYNEQFF.

This clonotype has more than one count but fewer than ten. The chain links TRBV6-5 to TRBJ2-1; 7 bases match TRBD1. The CDR3 consists of 14 residues. The germline gives CDR1 MNHEY, CDR2 SVGAGI. V was pared by 4 bases and J by 12 bases, with 12 bases of the junction left unmatched. This CDR3 reads CASSSGTDLIPQFF. As DNA, the CDR3 is TGTGCCAGCAGTTCAGGGACAGACCTCATCCCGCAGTTCTTC.

A few counts support this clonotype. The V call is TRBV5-4, the J call TRBJ2-6; possible D gene TRBD1, 6 bases. Germline CDR1 reads SGHNT; CDR2 reads YYREEE (reference sequence). CDR3 length equals 15 residues. Trimming shortened V by 3 bases and J by 4 bases, and 11 bases separated the two germline ends. The CDR3 DNA reads as TGTGCCAGCAGCTCCCAGGGGCGGGGGGCCAACGTCCTGACTTTC. Amino acids: CASSSQGRGANVLTF. Supplemented by reference TRBV5-4 and TRBJ2-6, the full variable domain reads ETGVTQSPTHLIKTRGQQVTLRCSSQSGHNTVSWYQQALGQGPQFIFQYYREEENGRGNFPPRFSGLQFPNYSSELNVNALELDDSALYLCASSSQGRGANVLTFGAGSRLTVL.

This clonotype showed up just a few times. The CDR3 loop is CASRNSGGHEETQYF. The CDR3 DNA is TGTGCCAGCAGAAATAGCGGGGGCCACGAAGAGACCCAGTACTTC. V gene TRBV6-6 combines with J gene TRBJ2-4; 9 nucleotides match TRBD2. Near its end, the DNA agrees better with TRBJ2-5, so the J call may be wrong. Germline V CDR1 and CDR2: MNHNY, SVGAGI (reference sequence). This CDR3 spans 15 amino acids.